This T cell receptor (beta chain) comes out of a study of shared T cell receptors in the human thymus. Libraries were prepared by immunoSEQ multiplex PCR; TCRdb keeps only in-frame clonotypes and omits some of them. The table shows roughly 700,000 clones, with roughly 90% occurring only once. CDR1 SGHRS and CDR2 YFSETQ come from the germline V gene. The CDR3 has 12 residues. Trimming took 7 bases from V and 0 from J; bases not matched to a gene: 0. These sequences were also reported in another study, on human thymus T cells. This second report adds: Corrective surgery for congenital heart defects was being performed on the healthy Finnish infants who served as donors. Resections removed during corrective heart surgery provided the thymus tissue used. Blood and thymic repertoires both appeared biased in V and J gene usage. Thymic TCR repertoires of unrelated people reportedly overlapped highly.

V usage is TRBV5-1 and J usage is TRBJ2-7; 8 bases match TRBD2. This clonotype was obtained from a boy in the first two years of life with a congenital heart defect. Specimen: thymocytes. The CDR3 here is CASGTSSYEQYF. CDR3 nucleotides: TGCGCCAGCGGGACTAGCTCCTACGAGCAGTACTTC.